Listed below are T cell receptor beta chains from one sample, sequenced in a study of T-cell memory formation after mild COVID-19. In TCRdb, the 5' RACE reads were re-called with MiXCR into one record per CDR3 protein. The data contain approximately 250,000 distinct CDR3 sequences, 16% of them seen just once; the ten biggest clones take up around a fifth. What was sequenced was PBMCs or a T cell subset sorted from them (not recorded which). These receptors all come from a man in his late teens or twenties who had mild COVID-19 (a few samples of this study predate the infection). Cell type and time point are not known. CDR3s include the opening cysteine and the closing phenylalanine or tryptophan. Fields, in order: V gene, clone size, D gene, J gene, CDR3 protein, CDR3 DNA. The D gene is left open where the match is weak. Where a row states a size, it is once, few, many or the class of an expanded clone; other rows omit it.

>TRBV11-2|many|-|TRBJ2-1
CASSLGGGGYNEQFF
TGTGCCAGCAGCTTGGGAGGAGGGGGCTACAATGAGCAGTTCTTC
>TRBV12-3/TRBV12-4|few|-|TRBJ1-1
CASSPGQSKTEAFF
TGTGCCAGCAGCCCTGGACAGTCTAAGACTGAAGCTTTCTTT
>TRBV21-1|-|-|TRBJ1-5
CASSGAGDLGHF
TGTGCCAGCAGCGGAGCCGGAGACCTTGGGCATTTT
>TRBV7-8|many|-|TRBJ2-3
CASSLLTSTDTQYF
TGTGCCAGCAGCTTACTGACTAGCACAGATACGCAGTATTTT
>TRBV4-2|few|-|TRBJ1-3
CASSQDVSSGNTIYF
TGTGCCAGCAGCCAAGACGTAAGCTCTGGAAACACCATATATTTT
>TRBV3-1|-|TRBD1|TRBJ1-1
CASSLYPTGLNTEAFF
TGTGCCAGCAGCCTTTACCCGACAGGGCTGAACACTGAAGCTTTCTTT
>TRBV5-1|-|-|TRBJ1-6
CASTRTENSPLHF
TGCGCCAGCACAAGGACGGAAAATTCACCCCTCCACTTT
>TRBV12-3/TRBV12-4|-|-|TRBJ2-5
CASSLHVKETQYF
TGTGCCAGCAGTTTACACGTAAAAGAGACCCAGTACTTC
>TRBV5-1|-|-|TRBJ1-1
CASSPGVSGAEAFF
TGCGCCAGCAGCCCCGGGGTTTCTGGCGCTGAAGCTTTCTTT
>TRBV30|-|-|TRBJ1-6
CAWSVEDNSPLHF
TGTGCCTGGAGCGTGGAAGATAATTCACCCCTCCACTTT
>TRBV2|-|-|TRBJ1-4
CASRIGPRNEKLFF
TGTGCCAGCAGGATCGGGCCGAGAAATGAAAAACTGTTTTTT
>TRBV5-1|-|-|TRBJ2-2
CASSLAWGESKTNTGELFF
TGCGCCAGCAGCTTGGCTTGGGGGGAGTCAAAGACGAACACCGGGGAGCTGTTTTTT
>TRBV5-1|-|TRBD2|TRBJ2-3
CASSLAGTSGADTQYF
TGCGCCAGCAGCTTGGCGGGGACTAGCGGCGCAGATACGCAGTATTTT
>TRBV15|few|-|TRBJ2-3
CATSTGGARDTQYF
TGTGCCACCAGCACTGGAGGGGCGCGTGATACGCAGTATTTT